The T cell receptor (beta chain) under discussion was sequenced for a study of blood T cell repertoires in COVID-19. The germline V gene encodes CDR1 DFQATT and CDR2 SNEGSKA (reference sequence). Trimming pared 3 bases from V and 5 bases from J, leaving 11 bases between. The length of the CDR3 is 13 residues. The assay was immunoSEQ multiplex PCR, and TCRdb's table has in-frame clones only and misses some. The sample holds around 190,000 clones, 70% to 90% seen once. The sequenced sample consisted of peripheral blood. The genes are TRBV20-1 and TRBJ1-5, with D tentatively TRBD1 (5 bases). The TCR sequence derives from a man aged 25 to 45 with acute or convalescent COVID-19. CDR3 coding DNA: TGCAGTGCTAGTCGCGGGGGTGATCAGCCCCAGCATTTT. This sequence encodes CSASRGGDQPQHF.